This TCR beta chain was documented in a study of blood T cell repertoires in COVID-19. The study drew participants aged about 18 to 90 years from about two dozen US areas. The CDR3 is made up of 14 amino acids. With V trimmed by 6 bases and J by 2 bases, 1 base remained unmatched. The germline CDR1 and CDR2 sequences are SGHRS and YFSETQ. The method was immunoSEQ multiplex PCR; TCRdb's version includes in-frame clones alone and lacks a portion of them. The table has hundreds of thousands of clones, around 89% seen once. The receptor comes from a man younger than 45 who had recovered from COVID-19. Sequenced material: PBMCs or T cells enriched from blood (not recorded which). The chain carries TRBV5-1 and TRBJ2-2; 10 positions agree with TRBD2. The CDR3 sequence is CASTSGSNTGELFF. The CDR3 DNA sequence: TGCGCCAGCACTAGCGGGAGTAACACCGGGGAGCTGTTTTTT.